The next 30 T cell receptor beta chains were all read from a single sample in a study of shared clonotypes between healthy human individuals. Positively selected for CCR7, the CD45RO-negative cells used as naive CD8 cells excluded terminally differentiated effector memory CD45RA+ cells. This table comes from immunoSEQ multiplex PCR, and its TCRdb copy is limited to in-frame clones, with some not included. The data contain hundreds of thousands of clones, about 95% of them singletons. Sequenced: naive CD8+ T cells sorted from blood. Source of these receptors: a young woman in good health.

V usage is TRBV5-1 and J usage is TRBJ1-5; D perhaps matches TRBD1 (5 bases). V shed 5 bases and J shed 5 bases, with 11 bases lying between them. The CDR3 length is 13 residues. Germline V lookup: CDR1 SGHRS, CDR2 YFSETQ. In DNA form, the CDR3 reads TGCGCCAGCAGTCCCTGGGGGGATCAGCCCCAGCATTTT. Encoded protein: CASSPWGDQPQHF.

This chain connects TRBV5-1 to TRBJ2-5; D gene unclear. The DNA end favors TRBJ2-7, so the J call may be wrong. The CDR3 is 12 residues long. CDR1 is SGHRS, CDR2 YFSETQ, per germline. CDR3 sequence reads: CASSWGDYEQYF. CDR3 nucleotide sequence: TGCGCCAGCAGCTGGGGTGACTACGAGCAGTACTTC.

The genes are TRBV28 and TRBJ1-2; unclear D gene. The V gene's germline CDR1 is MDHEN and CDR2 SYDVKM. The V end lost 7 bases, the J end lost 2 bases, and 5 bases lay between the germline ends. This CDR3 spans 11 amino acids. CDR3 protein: CASTKNYGYTF. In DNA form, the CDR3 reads TGTGCCAGCACCAAGAACTATGGCTACACCTTC.

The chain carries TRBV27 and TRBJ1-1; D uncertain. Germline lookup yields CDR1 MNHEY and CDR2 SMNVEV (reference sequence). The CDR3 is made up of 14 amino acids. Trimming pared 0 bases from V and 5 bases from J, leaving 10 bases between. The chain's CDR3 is CASSLSNSLTEAFF. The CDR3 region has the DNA TGTGCCAGCAGTTTATCAAACAGTTTAACTGAAGCTTTCTTT.

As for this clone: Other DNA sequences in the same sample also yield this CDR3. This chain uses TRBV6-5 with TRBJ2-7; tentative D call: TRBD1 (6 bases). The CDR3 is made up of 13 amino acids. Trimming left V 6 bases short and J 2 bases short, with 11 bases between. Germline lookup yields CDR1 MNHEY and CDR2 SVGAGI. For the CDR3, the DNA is TGTGCCAGCAGCCCCCAGGGGCCCTACGAGCAGTACTTC. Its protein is CASSPQGPYEQYF.

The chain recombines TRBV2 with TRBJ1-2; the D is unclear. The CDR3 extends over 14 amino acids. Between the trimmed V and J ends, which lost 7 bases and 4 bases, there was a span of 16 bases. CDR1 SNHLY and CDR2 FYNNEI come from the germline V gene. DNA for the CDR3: TGTGCCAGCAACGATGACGGTATTAGCTATGGCTACACCTTC. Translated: CASNDDGISYGYTF.

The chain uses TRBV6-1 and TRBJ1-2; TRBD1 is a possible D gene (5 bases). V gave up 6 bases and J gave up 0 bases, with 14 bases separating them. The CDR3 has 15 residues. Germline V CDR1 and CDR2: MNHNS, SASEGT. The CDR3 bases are TGTGCCAGCAGGGGGGTGGGGGAAGCTAACTATGGCTACACCTTC. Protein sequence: CASRGVGEANYGYTF.

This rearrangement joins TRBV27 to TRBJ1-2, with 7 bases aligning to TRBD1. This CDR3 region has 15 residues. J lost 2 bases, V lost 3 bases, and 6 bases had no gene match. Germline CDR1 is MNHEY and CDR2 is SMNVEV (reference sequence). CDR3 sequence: CASSFATGANYGYTF. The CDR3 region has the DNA TGTGCCAGCAGTTTCGCCACAGGGGCCAACTATGGCTACACCTTC.

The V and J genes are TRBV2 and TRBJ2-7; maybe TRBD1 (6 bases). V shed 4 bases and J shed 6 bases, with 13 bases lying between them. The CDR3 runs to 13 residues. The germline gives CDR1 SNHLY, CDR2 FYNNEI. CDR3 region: CASSVHRVPEQYF. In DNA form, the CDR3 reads TGTGCCAGCAGTGTCCACAGGGTCCCCGAGCAGTACTTC.

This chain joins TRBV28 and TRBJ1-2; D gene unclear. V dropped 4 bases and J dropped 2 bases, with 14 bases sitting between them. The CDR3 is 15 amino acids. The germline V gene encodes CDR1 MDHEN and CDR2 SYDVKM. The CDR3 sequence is CASSSPRTVNYGYTF. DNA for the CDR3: TGTGCCAGCAGTTCACCCCGGACGGTAAACTATGGCTACACCTTC.

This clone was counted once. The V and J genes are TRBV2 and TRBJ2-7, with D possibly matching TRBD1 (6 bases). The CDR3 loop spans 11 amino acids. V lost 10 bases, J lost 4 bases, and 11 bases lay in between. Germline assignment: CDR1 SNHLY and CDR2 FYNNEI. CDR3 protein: CAISTGYEQYF. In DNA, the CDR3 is TGTGCCATCTCAACAGGGTACGAGCAGTACTTC.

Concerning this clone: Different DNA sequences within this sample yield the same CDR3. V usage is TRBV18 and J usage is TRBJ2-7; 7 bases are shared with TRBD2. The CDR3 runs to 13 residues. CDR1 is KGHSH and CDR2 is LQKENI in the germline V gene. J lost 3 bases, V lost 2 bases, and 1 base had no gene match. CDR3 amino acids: CASSPGGGYEQYF. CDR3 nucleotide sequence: TGTGCCAGCTCACCAGGGGGGGGCTACGAGCAGTACTTC. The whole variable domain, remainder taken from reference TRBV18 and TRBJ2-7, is NAGVMQNPRHLVRRRGQEARLRCSPMKGHSHVYWYRQLPEEGLKFMVYLQKENIIDESGMPKERFSAEFPKEGPSILRIQQVVRGDSAAYFCASSPGGGYEQYFGPGTRLTVT.

In DNA form, the CDR3 reads TGTGCCAGCAGCCCGAGTGGTAGCGGGGGCCCGCGATACAATGAGCAGTTCTTC. The encoded protein is CASSPSGSGGPRYNEQFF. This sequence joins TRBV13 and TRBJ2-1, with 9 positions matching TRBD2. Germline CDR1 PRHDT, CDR2 FYEKMQ (reference sequence). Trimming at V came to 5 bases and at J to 4 bases, leaving 15 bases not matched to a gene. The CDR3 has 18 amino acids. Based on the CDR3 plus reference TRBV13 and TRBJ2-1, the full variable domain is AAGVIQSPRHLIKEKRETATLKCYPIPRHDTVYWYQQGPGQDPQFLISFYEKMQSDKGSIPDRFSAQQFSDYHSELNMSSLELGDSALYFCASSPSGSGGPRYNEQFFGPGTRLTVL.

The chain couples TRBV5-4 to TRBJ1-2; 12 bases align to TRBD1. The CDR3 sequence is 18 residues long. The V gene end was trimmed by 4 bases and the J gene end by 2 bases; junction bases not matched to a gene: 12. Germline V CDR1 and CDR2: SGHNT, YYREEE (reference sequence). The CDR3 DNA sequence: TGTGCCAGCAGCCGGGGACAGGGGGCGAACTCTGGAAACTATGGCTACACCTTC. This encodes CASSRGQGANSGNYGYTF.

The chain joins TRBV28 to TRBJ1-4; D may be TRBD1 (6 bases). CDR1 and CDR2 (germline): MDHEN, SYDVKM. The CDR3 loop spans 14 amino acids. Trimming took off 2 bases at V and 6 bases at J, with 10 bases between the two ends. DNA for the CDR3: TGTGCCAGCAGTTTACGGGGGGCGGATGAAAAACTGTTTTTT. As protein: CASSLRGADEKLFF.

CDR3 coding DNA: TGCAGCGTATCCGGGACGGATAGCAATCAGCCCCAGCATTTT. Residues: CSVSGTDSNQPQHF. The rearrangement joins TRBV29-1 to TRBJ1-5; the D gene is possibly TRBD1 (5 bases). There are 14 residues in the CDR3. The germline V and J ends were trimmed by 6 bases and 0 bases, with 12 bases remaining between them. The germline gives CDR1 SQVTM, CDR2 ANQGSEA.

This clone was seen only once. CDR3 in amino acids: CASSGQLKTYEQYF. DNA for the CDR3: TGTGCCAGCAGTGGACAGCTCAAAACCTACGAGCAGTACTTC. The chain employs TRBV6-1 and TRBJ2-7; tentatively, D is TRBD1 (5 bases). CDR1 and CDR2 from the germline V gene are MNHNS and SASEGT. CDR3 length equals 14 residues. V dropped 4 bases and J dropped 2 bases, with 12 bases sitting between them.

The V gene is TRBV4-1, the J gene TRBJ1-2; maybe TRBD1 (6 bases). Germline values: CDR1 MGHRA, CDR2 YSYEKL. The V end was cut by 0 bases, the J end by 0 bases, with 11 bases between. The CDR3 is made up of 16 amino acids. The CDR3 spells CASSQDLEGANYGYTF. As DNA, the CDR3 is TGCGCCAGCAGCCAAGATCTGGAGGGGGCTAACTATGGCTACACCTTC.

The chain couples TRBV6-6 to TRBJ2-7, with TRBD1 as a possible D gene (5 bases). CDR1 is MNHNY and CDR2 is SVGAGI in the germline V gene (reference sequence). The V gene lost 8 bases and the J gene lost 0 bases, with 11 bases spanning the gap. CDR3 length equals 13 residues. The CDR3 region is CASGSRASYEQYF. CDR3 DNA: TGTGCCAGCGGAAGCAGGGCCTCCTACGAGCAGTACTTC.

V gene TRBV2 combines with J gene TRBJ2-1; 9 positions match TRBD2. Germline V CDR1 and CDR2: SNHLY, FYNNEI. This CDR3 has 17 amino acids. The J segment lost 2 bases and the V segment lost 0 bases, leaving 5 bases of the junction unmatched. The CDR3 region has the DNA TGTGCCAGCAGTGAAGCGCTGGCGGGAGGGCCCTACAATGAGCAGTTCTTC. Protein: CASSEALAGGPYNEQFF. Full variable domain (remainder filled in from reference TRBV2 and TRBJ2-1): EPEVTQTPSHQVTQMGQEVILRCVPISNHLYFYWYRQILGQKVEFLVSFYNNEISEKSEIFDDQFSVERPDGSNFTLKIRSTKLEDSAMYFCASSEALAGGPYNEQFFGPGTRLTVL.

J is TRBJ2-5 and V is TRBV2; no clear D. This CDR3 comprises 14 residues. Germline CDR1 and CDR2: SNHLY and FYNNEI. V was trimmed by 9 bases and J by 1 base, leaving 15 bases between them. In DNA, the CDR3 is TGTGCCAGTTACGACCCGAGAATCCAAGAGACCCAGTACTTC. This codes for CASYDPRIQETQYF.

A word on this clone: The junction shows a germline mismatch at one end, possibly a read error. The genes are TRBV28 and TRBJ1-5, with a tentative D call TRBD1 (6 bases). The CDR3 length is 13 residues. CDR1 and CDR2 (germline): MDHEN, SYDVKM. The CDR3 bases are TGTGCCGGCAGGGGAGGCCGGGATCAGCCCCAGCATTTT. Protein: CAGRGGRDQPQHF.

The chain's CDR3 is CASSFGLGRPQETQYF. The CDR3 coding sequence is TGTGCCAGCAGCTTTGGGTTGGGCAGGCCGCAAGAGACCCAGTACTTC. This chain links TRBV7-6 with TRBJ2-5; D remains ambiguous. The V and J ends lost 3 bases and 2 bases respectively, with 16 bases between them. The germline CDR1 and CDR2 sequences are SGHVS and FNYEAQ. The CDR3 is made up of 16 amino acids.

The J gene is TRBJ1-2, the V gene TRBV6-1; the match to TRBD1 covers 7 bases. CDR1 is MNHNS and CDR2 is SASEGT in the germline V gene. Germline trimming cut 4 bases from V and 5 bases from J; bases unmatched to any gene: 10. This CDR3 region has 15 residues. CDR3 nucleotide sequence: TGTGCCAGCAGTGTTTACAGGGGAGGGGGGTATGGCTACACCTTC. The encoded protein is CASSVYRGGGYGYTF.

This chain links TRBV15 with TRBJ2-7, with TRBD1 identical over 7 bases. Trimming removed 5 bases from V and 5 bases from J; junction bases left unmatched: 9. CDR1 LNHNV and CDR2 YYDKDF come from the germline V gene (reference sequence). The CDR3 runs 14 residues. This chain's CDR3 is CATSGHDRVHEQYF. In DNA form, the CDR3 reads TGTGCCACCAGCGGACACGACAGGGTCCACGAGCAGTACTTC. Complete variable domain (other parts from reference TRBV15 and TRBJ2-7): DAMVIQNPRYQVTQFGKPVTLSCSQTLNHNVMYWYQQKSSQAPKLLFHYYDKDFNNEADTPDNFQSRRPNTSFCFLDIRSPGLGDTAMYLCATSGHDRVHEQYFGPGTRLTVT.

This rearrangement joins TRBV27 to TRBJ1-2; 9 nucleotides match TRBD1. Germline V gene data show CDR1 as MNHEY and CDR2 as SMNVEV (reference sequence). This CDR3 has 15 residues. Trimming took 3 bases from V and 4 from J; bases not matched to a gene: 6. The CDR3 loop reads CASSFYRGQSYGYTF. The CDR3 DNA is TGTGCCAGCAGTTTTTACAGGGGGCAATCCTATGGCTACACCTTC.

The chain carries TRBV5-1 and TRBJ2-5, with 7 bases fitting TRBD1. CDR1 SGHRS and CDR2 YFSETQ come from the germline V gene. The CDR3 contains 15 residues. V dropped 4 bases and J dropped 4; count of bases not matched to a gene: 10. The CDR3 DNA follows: TGCGCCAGCAGCCCTCGACAGGGAATAATAGAGACCCAGTACTTC. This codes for CASSPRQGIIETQYF.

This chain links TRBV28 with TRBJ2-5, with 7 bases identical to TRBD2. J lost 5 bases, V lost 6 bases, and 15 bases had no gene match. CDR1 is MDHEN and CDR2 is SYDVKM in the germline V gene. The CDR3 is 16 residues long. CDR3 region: CASSPTSLGRGETQYF. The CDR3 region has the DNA TGTGCCAGCAGCCCCACTAGCTTAGGGAGGGGTGAGACCCAGTACTTC.

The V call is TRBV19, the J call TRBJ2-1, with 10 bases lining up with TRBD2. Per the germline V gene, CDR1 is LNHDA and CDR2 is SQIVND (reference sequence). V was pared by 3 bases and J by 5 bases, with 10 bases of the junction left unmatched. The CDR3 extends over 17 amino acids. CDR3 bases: TGTGCCAGTAGTATCCGAACCGGGACTAGCGAGGACAATGAGCAGTTCTTC. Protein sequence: CASSIRTGTSEDNEQFF.

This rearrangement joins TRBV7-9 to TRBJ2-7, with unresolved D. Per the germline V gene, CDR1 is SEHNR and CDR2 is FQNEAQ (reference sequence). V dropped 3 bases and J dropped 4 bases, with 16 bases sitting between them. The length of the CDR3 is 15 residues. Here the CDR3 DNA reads TGTGCCAGCAGCTTGGAAGACAAGAGCCCTTACGAGCAGTACTTC. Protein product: CASSLEDKSPYEQYF.